These 27 T cell receptor beta chains came from one sample sequenced in a study of blood T cell repertoires in COVID-19. Repertoires were generated with immunoSEQ multiplex PCR, while TCRdb's copy carries only in-frame clones and drops some. The sample carries a few hundred thousand clones, roughly 89% recorded once. What was sequenced was PBMCs or T cells enriched from blood (not recorded which). The receptors were gathered from a woman in her fifties or sixties who had recovered from COVID-19.

The chain couples TRBV5-1 to TRBJ1-1; D is perhaps TRBD1 (6 bases). Per germline, CDR1 SGHRS and CDR2 YFSETQ. This CDR3 has 13 residues. V was shortened by 4 bases and J by 2 bases, with 9 bases between the two germline ends. The CDR3 protein is CASSETGNTEAFF. As DNA, the CDR3 is TGCGCCAGCAGCGAGACAGGAAACACTGAAGCTTTCTTT.

The J gene is TRBJ2-1, the V gene TRBV7-2; TRBD1 matches 8 bases. The J segment lost 4 bases and the V segment lost 5 bases, leaving 7 bases of the junction unmatched. CDR3 length: 15 amino acids. The germline V gene has CDR1 SGHTA and CDR2 FQGNSA. The CDR3 DNA is TGTGCCAGCAGCCCCGACAGGGGAGCGTACAATGAGCAGTTCTTC. Amino acids: CASSPDRGAYNEQFF.

The chain recombines TRBV30 with TRBJ1-1, with D uncertain. The CDR3 consists of 13 residues. The germline CDR1 and CDR2 sequences are GTSNPN and SVGIG (reference sequence). Trimming took off 4 bases at V and 7 bases at J, with 16 bases between the two ends. In nucleotides, the CDR3 is TGTGCCTGGAATTCTATAACAGAACTTGAAGCTTTCTTT. This translates into CAWNSITELEAFF.

The rearrangement joins TRBV19 to TRBJ1-2; D unresolved. CDR3 length: 12 residues. Germline V gene data show CDR1 as LNHDA and CDR2 as SQIVND (reference sequence). The V end lost 5 bases, the J end lost 7 bases, and 11 bases lay between the germline ends. The CDR3 DNA is TGTGCCAGTAGTTCTCGGCGGGGTGGCTACACCTTC. Its protein is CASSSRRGGYTF.

The V and J genes are TRBV5-1 and TRBJ1-1, with D tentatively TRBD1 (6 bases). Trimming removed 4 bases from V and 4 bases from J, with 14 bases in between. This CDR3 spans 14 amino acids. Germline lookup yields CDR1 SGHRS and CDR2 YFSETQ. Here the CDR3 reads CASSQQGSGTEAFF. The CDR3 nucleotides are TGCGCCAGCAGCCAGCAGGGGTCGGGCACTGAAGCTTTCTTT.

The CDR3 DNA follows: TGTGCCAGCAGCCTCAGGGGGCGGGAGACATACGAGCAGTACTTC. This gives the protein CASSLRGRETYEQYF. The rearrangement joins TRBV11-3 to TRBJ2-7, with D perhaps TRBD1 (8 bases). The germline V gene has CDR1 SGHNT and CDR2 YENEEA. The CDR3 is 15 amino acids. V was shortened by 5 bases and J by 4 bases, with 18 bases between the two germline ends.

The chain has TRBV30 and TRBJ1-5, with a tentative D call TRBD1 (6 bases). This CDR3 is built from 14 residues. V lost 5 bases and J 6 bases, leaving 17 bases between the germline ends. Looked up from germline, CDR1 is GTSNPN and CDR2 is SVGIG (reference sequence). The CDR3 bases are TGTGCCTGGGAGACGGGGGGCGCAGGTCAGCCCCAGCATTTT. The encoded protein is CAWETGGAGQPQHF.

This sequence joins TRBV11-3 and TRBJ2-1; 12 bases align to TRBD2. CDR3 length: 16 residues. Germline V gene data show CDR1 as SGHNT and CDR2 as YENEEA. V was pared by 4 bases and J by 4 bases, with 5 bases of the junction left unmatched. DNA for the CDR3: TGTGCCAGCAGCTCCCCCGGACTAGCGGGGTACAATGAGCAGTTCTTC. Translating gives CASSSPGLAGYNEQFF.

The genes are TRBV2 and TRBJ1-5; 7 nucleotides match TRBD1. This CDR3 comprises 16 residues. Germline assignment: CDR1 SNHLY and CDR2 FYNNEI. Germline trimming cut 3 bases from V and 2 bases from J; bases unmatched to any gene: 7. DNA for the CDR3: TGTGCCAGCAGTGATTACGTGGGGACAGGCAATCAGCCCCAGCATTTT. Translating gives CASSDYVGTGNQPQHF.

This chain connects TRBV5-1 to TRBJ2-7; 7 bases line up with TRBD1. Germline trimming cut 0 bases from V and 3 bases from J; bases unmatched to any gene: 6. Germline assignment: CDR1 SGHRS and CDR2 YFSETQ. This CDR3 region has 15 residues. CDR3 bases: TGCGCCAGCAGCTTGGTTTCGCCAGGGGGCTACGAGCAGTACTTC. This gives the protein CASSLVSPGGYEQYF.

V usage is TRBV6-5 and J usage is TRBJ1-2, with 7 bases that match TRBD1. CDR1 MNHEY and CDR2 SVGAGI come from the germline V gene. Trimming removed 5 bases from V and 4 bases from J; junction bases left unmatched: 7. The CDR3 consists of 14 residues. In DNA, the CDR3 is TGTGCCAGCAGTCAGAGGGGGCAGCTCTATGGCTACACCTTC. Protein product: CASSQRGQLYGYTF.

This chain uses TRBV30 with TRBJ1-2; 7 positions agree with TRBD1. The trim removed 0 bases at V and 6 bases at J, leaving 7 bases unmatched. The germline gives CDR1 GTSNPN, CDR2 SVGIG (reference sequence). The CDR3 spans 14 residues. For the CDR3, the DNA is TGTGCCTGGAGTGTCATAAGACAGGGACATGGCTACACCTTC. Its translation: CAWSVIRQGHGYTF.

This clone was detected only once. The chain links TRBV5-1 to TRBJ1-1, with 10 bases matching TRBD1. The length of the CDR3 is 13 residues. With 6 bases clipped from V and 3 bases from J, the junction kept 2 bases outside the gene matches. Per the germline V gene, CDR1 is SGHRS and CDR2 is YFSETQ. CDR3 nucleotides: TGCGCCAGCAAGACAGGGGGCGACACTGAAGCTTTCTTT. It encodes CASKTGGDTEAFF. The variable domain in full, with the rest retrieved from reference TRBV5-1 and TRBJ1-1, is KAGVTQTPRYLIKTRGQQVTLSCSPISGHRSVSWYQQTPGQGLQFLFEYFSETQRNKGNFPGRFSGRQFSNSRSEMNVSTLELGDSALYLCASKTGGDTEAFFGQGTRLTVV.

V is TRBV28 and J is TRBJ1-2; a possible D gene is TRBD1 (6 bases). V was trimmed by 10 bases and J by 8 bases, leaving 29 bases between them. The germline V gene encodes CDR1 MDHEN and CDR2 SYDVKM. The CDR3 is made up of 16 amino acids. CDR3 loop: CANSPPGASFFSGYTF. CDR3 DNA sequence: TGTGCCAACTCGCCCCCAGGGGCTTCTTTTTTTTCGGGCTACACCTTC.

The chain joins TRBV3-1 (or the pseudogene TRBV3-2) to TRBJ2-2; D is ambiguous. The CDR3 has 12 amino acids. Trimming cost V 8 bases and J 7 bases, with 11 bases left between them. Germline V gene sequence: CDR1 LGHDT, CDR2 YNNKEL (reference sequence). CDR3 nucleotide sequence: TGTGCCAGCGGCCTCCGAGGCGGGGAGCTGTTTTTT. It codes for CASGLRGGELFF.

The chain joins TRBV5-1 to TRBJ2-7; 8 nucleotides agree with TRBD1. The CDR3 extends over 15 amino acids. V lost 6 bases, J lost 6 bases, and 14 bases stayed unmatched. Germline CDR1 is SGHRS and CDR2 is YFSETQ. CDR3 protein: CASILWSQGAREQYF. The CDR3 nucleotides are TGCGCCAGCATCCTGTGGAGCCAGGGGGCGCGCGAGCAGTACTTC. The variable domain in full, with the rest retrieved from reference TRBV5-1 and TRBJ2-7, is KAGVTQTPRYLIKTRGQQVTLSCSPISGHRSVSWYQQTPGQGLQFLFEYFSETQRNKGNFPGRFSGRQFSNSRSEMNVSTLELGDSALYLCASILWSQGAREQYFGPGTRLTVT.

This chain links TRBV5-1 with TRBJ2-3; 12 bases are a match to TRBD2. This CDR3 has 16 residues. The V gene's germline CDR1 is SGHRS and CDR2 YFSETQ. With V trimmed by 2 bases and J by 5 bases, 6 bases remained unmatched. The CDR3 bases are TGCGCCAGCAGCTTCGGACTAGCGGGGATTGGAGATACGCAGTATTTT. Translating it yields CASSFGLAGIGDTQYF.

This chain connects TRBV4-1 to TRBJ2-7; 7 bases agree with TRBD1. The V gene end was trimmed by 2 bases and the J gene end by 1 base; junction bases not matched to a gene: 5. This CDR3 contains 15 residues. Germline V gene lookup returns CDR1 MGHRA and CDR2 YSYEKL. The CDR3 sequence: CASSQMGQSSYEQYF. DNA of the CDR3: TGCGCCAGCAGCCAAATGGGACAGTCATCCTACGAGCAGTACTTC.

The chain uses TRBV27 and TRBJ1-2; weak D call: TRBD1 (5 bases). Germline CDR1 MNHEY, CDR2 SMNVEV (reference sequence). V was trimmed by 3 bases and J by 8 bases, leaving 22 bases between them. This CDR3 has 16 amino acids. CDR3 sequence reads: CASSLRGPLQGMGYTF. As DNA, the CDR3 is TGTGCCAGCAGTTTGAGAGGTCCTCTCCAGGGAATGGGCTACACCTTC.

The J gene is TRBJ1-4, the V gene TRBV5-1; D ambiguous. The CDR3 sequence is 14 residues long. Germline V lookup: CDR1 SGHRS, CDR2 YFSETQ. Deletions cut 4 bases from V and 6 bases from J, with 13 bases between. The CDR3 DNA reads TGCGCCAGCAGCCCCGAGCCGCCCCATGAAAAACTGTTTTTT. This codes for CASSPEPPHEKLFF.

This sequence joins TRBV18 and TRBJ1-1, with TRBD1 as a possible D gene (5 bases). Germline CDR1 KGHSH, CDR2 LQKENI. This CDR3 comprises 15 residues. V was shortened by 3 bases and J by 2 bases, with 13 bases between the two germline ends. In DNA, the CDR3 is TGTGCCAGCTCACCCCTTACAGGCCATAACACTGAAGCTTTCTTT. Translated, it gives CASSPLTGHNTEAFF.

J is TRBJ2-3 and V is TRBV3-1 (or the pseudogene TRBV3-2); a possible D gene is TRBD2 (6 bases). The CDR3 spans 15 residues. Germline CDR1 and CDR2: LGHDT and YNNKEL (reference sequence). V lost 2 bases and J lost 6, with 15 bases in between. The CDR3 DNA reads TGTGCCAGCAGCCAATCCGTTACTAGCTCCGATACGCAGTATTTT. This sequence encodes CASSQSVTSSDTQYF.

The J gene is TRBJ1-6, the V gene TRBV5-1, with D uncertain. CDR3 length: 17 residues. Germline lookup yields CDR1 SGHRS and CDR2 YFSETQ. V lost 0 bases to trimming and J lost 2 bases, with 12 bases between them. The CDR3: CASSLATSGTYNSPLHF. CDR3 DNA: TGCGCCAGCAGCTTGGCCACGTCCGGGACCTATAATTCACCCCTCCACTTT.

The chain carries TRBV7-2 and TRBJ2-1, with D uncertain. The germline V gene has CDR1 SGHTA and CDR2 FQGNSA. This CDR3 region has 16 residues. The V gene lost 1 base and the J gene lost 2 bases, with 12 bases spanning the gap. The CDR3 bases are TGTGCCAGCAGCTTAGGGCTCCGTGGAGCCTACAATGAGCAGTTCTTC. This sequence encodes CASSLGLRGAYNEQFF.

The rearrangement uses TRBV5-1 and TRBJ1-3, with 9 bases aligning to TRBD1. Germline-derived CDR1 and CDR2 are SGHRS and YFSETQ. V was clipped by 1 base and J by 0 bases; unmatched bases: 5. The CDR3 has 17 residues. The CDR3 sequence: CASSLKGTGHSGNTIYF. The CDR3 region has the DNA TGCGCCAGCAGCTTGAAGGGGACAGGGCACTCTGGAAACACCATATATTTT.

V gene TRBV9 combines with J gene TRBJ2-3; 10 positions match TRBD2. Germline V gene data show CDR1 as SGDLS and CDR2 as YYNGEE. The CDR3 has 14 residues. After removal of 6 bases from V and 3 bases from J, the junction contained 4 bases not matched to a gene. CDR3 DNA sequence: TGTGCCAGCACGGGACTAGCGAGGACAGATACGCAGTATTTT. It translates to CASTGLARTDTQYF. Full variable domain (remainder filled in from reference TRBV9 and TRBJ2-3): DSGVTQTPKHLITATGQRVTLRCSPRSGDLSVYWYQQSLDQGLQFLIQYYNGEERAKGNILERFSAQQFPDLHSELNLSSLELGDSALYFCASTGLARTDTQYFGPGTRLTVL.

The chain uses TRBV6-6 and TRBJ2-2; tentatively, D is TRBD2 (6 bases). The CDR3 consists of 13 residues. The germline V and J ends were trimmed by 7 bases and 8 bases, with 14 bases remaining between them. Per germline, CDR1 MNHNY and CDR2 SVGAGI (reference sequence). CDR3 region: CASTTLGGGELFF. The CDR3 coding sequence is TGTGCCAGCACCACATTGGGAGGAGGGGAGCTGTTTTTT.